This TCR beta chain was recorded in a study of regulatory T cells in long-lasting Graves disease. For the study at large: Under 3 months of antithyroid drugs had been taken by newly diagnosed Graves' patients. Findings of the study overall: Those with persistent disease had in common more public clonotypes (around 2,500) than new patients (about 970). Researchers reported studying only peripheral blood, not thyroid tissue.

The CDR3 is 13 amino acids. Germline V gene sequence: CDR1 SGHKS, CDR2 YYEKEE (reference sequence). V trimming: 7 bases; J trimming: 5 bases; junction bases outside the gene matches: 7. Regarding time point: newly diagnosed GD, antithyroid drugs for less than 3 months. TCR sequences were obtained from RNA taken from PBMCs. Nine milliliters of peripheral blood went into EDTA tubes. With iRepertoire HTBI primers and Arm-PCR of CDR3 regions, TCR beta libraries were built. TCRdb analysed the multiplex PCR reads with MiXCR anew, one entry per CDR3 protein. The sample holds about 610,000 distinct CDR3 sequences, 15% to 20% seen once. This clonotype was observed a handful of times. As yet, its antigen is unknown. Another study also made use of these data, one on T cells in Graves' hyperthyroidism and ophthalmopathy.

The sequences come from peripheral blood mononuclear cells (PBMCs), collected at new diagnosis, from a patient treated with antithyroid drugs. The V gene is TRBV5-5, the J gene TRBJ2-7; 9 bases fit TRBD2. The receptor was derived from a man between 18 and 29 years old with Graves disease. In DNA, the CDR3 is TGTGCCAGCTCCTGGGGGACTAGCAACGAGCAGTACTTC. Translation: CASSWGTSNEQYF.